The 11 T cell receptor beta chains below come from one sample, sequenced in a study of regulatory T cells in long-lasting Graves disease. As to time point: persistent/refractory GD, antithyroid drugs over 5 years with positive TRAb. PBMC-derived RNA was used for the TCR library. Through Arm-PCR of CDR3 regions and iRepertoire HTBI primers, TCR beta libraries were built. Each CDR3 protein gets one entry after TCRdb re-called the multiplex PCR reads with MiXCR. The table has hundreds of thousands of distinct CDR3 sequences, 25% to 35% seen once. Sequences were derived from peripheral blood mononuclear cells (PBMCs), sampled when the disease was refractory, from a patient treated with antithyroid drugs. The receptors come from a female donor with Graves disease.

This rearrangement joins TRBV20-1 to TRBJ2-7; D remains ambiguous. The CDR3 is 11 amino acids. V gave up 3 bases and J gave up 6 bases, with 9 bases separating them. Germline V gene data show CDR1 as DFQATT and CDR2 as SNEGSKA (reference sequence). DNA for the CDR3: TGCAGTGCTAGGACTCCCACCGAGCAGTACTTC. Translated: CSARTPTEQYF.

The chain employs TRBV14 and TRBJ2-7, with 7 bases lining up with TRBD1. Trimming at V came to 4 bases and at J to 3 bases, leaving 6 bases not matched to a gene. The length of the CDR3 is 14 residues. Germline assignment: CDR1 SGHDN and CDR2 FVKESK. CDR3 in amino acids: CASSPRDSFYEQYF. In DNA form, the CDR3 reads TGTGCCAGCAGCCCGAGGGACAGCTTCTACGAGCAGTACTTC.

This sequence joins TRBV6-9 and TRBJ2-7, with 8 bases aligning to TRBD2. The CDR3 is 15 residues long. The germline V gene has CDR1 MNHGY and CDR2 SVAAGI. Trimming took 4 bases from V and 7 from J; bases not matched to a gene: 12. In DNA, the CDR3 is TGTGCCAGCAGTTTCGACCTGGCGGGAGGAGGTGAGCAGTACTTC. Translated, it gives CASSFDLAGGGEQYF.

The chain carries TRBV12-3 or TRBV12-4 and TRBJ2-7, with 11 bases identical to TRBD2. Trimming at V came to 2 bases and at J to 7 bases, leaving 1 base not matched to a gene. CDR3 length equals 13 residues. CDR3 DNA sequence: TGTGCCAGCAGTTTACTAGCGGGGGGTGAGCAGTACTTC. This gives the protein CASSLLAGGEQYF.

The V call is TRBV2, the J call TRBJ1-3; D not certain. Per germline, CDR1 SNHLY and CDR2 FYNNEI. This CDR3 has 14 amino acids. The V gene lost 6 bases and the J gene lost 0 bases, with 9 bases spanning the gap. The CDR3 is CASRFSLSGNTIYF. In DNA, the CDR3 is TGTGCCAGCAGATTCTCCCTCTCTGGAAACACCATATATTTT.

The table lists this clonotype with many counts. The gene calls are TRBV6-1 and TRBJ1-2, with 7 bases matching TRBD1. CDR1 MNHNS and CDR2 SASEGT come from the germline V gene. V was pared by 7 bases and J by 3 bases, with 11 bases of the junction left unmatched. The CDR3 has 15 residues. CDR3 residues: CASKPRSGTDYGYTF. The CDR3, as DNA: TGTGCCAGCAAACCAAGATCCGGGACAGACTATGGCTACACCTTC.

This clonotype has only a few counts. CDR3 protein: CASSRGQLQETQYF. The CDR3 DNA reads TGTGCCAGCTCAAGGGGGCAACTACAAGAGACCCAGTACTTC. J is TRBJ2-5 and V is TRBV18; 7 bases line up with TRBD1. With V trimmed by 5 bases and J by 2 bases, 5 bases remained unmatched. The CDR3 has 14 amino acids. Germline-derived CDR1 and CDR2 are KGHSH and LQKENI.

The rearrangement uses TRBV5-4 and TRBJ2-3; D unclear. Trimming stripped 4 bases from V and 4 bases from J, with 10 bases between. This CDR3 has 13 residues. Germline CDR1 is SGHNT and CDR2 is YYREEE (reference sequence). Here the CDR3 DNA reads TGTGCCAGCAGCACCTCCAGGTCAGATACGCAGTATTTT. This codes for CASSTSRSDTQYF.

This clonotype was recorded at least ten times. The chain has TRBV28 and TRBJ1-5; tentatively, D is TRBD1 (6 bases). This CDR3 contains 15 residues. V was clipped by 3 bases and J by 2 bases, with 11 bases between them. Germline V lookup: CDR1 MDHEN, CDR2 SYDVKM. The CDR3 reads CASSFVEGGNQPQHF. In DNA form, the CDR3 reads TGTGCCAGCAGTTTTGTGGAGGGGGGCAATCAGCCCCAGCATTTT.

CDR3 loop: CASSPRGGRTQETQYF. The DNA of the CDR3 is TGTGCCAGCAGCCCTCGGGGCGGGAGGACCCAAGAGACCCAGTACTTC. The rearrangement links TRBV7-9 to TRBJ2-5; TRBD2 aligns across 8 bases. This CDR3 spans 16 amino acids. V dropped 5 bases and J dropped 1; count of bases not matched to a gene: 9. From germline, CDR1 is SEHNR and CDR2 FQNEAQ (reference sequence).

The rearrangement uses TRBV27 and TRBJ2-1; 13 positions agree with TRBD2. Unmatched junction bases numbered 4, after V lost 1 base and J lost 4 bases. Germline values: CDR1 MNHEY, CDR2 SMNVEV (reference sequence). The CDR3 contains 17 residues. CDR3 bases: TGTGCCAGCAGTTTATTAGAGGGACTAGCGGGATACAATGAGCAGTTCTTC. Translating it yields CASSLLEGLAGYNEQFF.